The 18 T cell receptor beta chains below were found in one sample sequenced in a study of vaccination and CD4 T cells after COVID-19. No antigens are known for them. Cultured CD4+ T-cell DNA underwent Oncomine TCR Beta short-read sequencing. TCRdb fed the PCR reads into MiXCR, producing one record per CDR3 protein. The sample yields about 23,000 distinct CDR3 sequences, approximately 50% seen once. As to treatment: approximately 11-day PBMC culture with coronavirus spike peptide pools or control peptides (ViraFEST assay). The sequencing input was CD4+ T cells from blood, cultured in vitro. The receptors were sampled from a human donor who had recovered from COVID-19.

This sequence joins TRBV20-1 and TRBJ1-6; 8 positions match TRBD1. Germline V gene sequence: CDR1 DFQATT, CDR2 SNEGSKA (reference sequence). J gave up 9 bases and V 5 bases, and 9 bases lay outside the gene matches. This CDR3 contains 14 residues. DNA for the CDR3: TGCAGTGCTCCTACAGGGGGTGAGGTTTCACCCCTCCACTTT. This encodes CSAPTGGEVSPLHF.

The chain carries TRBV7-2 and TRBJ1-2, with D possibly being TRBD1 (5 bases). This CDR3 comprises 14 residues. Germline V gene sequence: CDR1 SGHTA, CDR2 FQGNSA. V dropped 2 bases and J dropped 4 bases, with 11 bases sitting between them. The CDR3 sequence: CASSLTTDLYGYTF. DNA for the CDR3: TGTGCCAGCAGCTTAACGACAGACCTCTATGGCTACACCTTC.

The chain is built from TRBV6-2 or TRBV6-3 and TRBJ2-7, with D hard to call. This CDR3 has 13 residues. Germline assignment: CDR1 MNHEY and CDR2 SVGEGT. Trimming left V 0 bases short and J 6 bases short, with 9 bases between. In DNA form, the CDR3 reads TGTGCCAGCAGTTACTCGACCCCGGGCGAGCAGTACTTC. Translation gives CASSYSTPGEQYF.

CDR3 region: CASSLSPFYEQYF. The CDR3 coding sequence is TGTGCCAGCAGTTTATCTCCGTTCTACGAGCAGTACTTC. The chain joins TRBV28 to TRBJ2-7; D is unresolved. With 1 base removed from V and 3 bases from J, the gap between germline ends came to 7 bases. From germline, CDR1 is MDHEN and CDR2 SYDVKM. CDR3 length: 13 residues.

The CDR3 loop is CSAVSAGSEDTQYF. The CDR3, as DNA: TGCAGTGCTGTCTCGGCGGGGTCGGAGGATACGCAGTATTTT. The chain carries TRBV20-1 and TRBJ2-3; possible D gene TRBD2, 6 bases. Germline CDR1 and CDR2: DFQATT and SNEGSKA (reference sequence). The CDR3 has 14 residues. Between the trimmed V and J ends, which lost 5 bases and 6 bases, there was a span of 18 bases.

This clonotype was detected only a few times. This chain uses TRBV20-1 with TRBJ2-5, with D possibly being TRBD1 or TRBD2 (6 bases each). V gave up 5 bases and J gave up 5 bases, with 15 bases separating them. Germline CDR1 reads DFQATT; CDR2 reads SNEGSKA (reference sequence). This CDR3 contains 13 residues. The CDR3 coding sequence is TGCAGTGCTCCAAAGGGGGGAAGGGAGACCCAGTACTTC. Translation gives CSAPKGGRETQYF.

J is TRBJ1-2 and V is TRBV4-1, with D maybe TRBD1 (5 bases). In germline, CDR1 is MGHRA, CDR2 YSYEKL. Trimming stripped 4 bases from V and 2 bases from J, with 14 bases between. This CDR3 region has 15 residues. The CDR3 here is CASSPSGQGNYGYTF. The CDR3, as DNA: TGCGCCAGCAGCCCAAGCGGCCAGGGCAACTATGGCTACACCTTC.

The CDR3 spells CASSLGPAGGPDTQYF. DNA of the CDR3: TGTGCCAGCAGCTTGGGCCCAGCGGGGGGGCCCGATACGCAGTATTTT. The chain links TRBV7-6 to TRBJ2-3, with 10 bases that match TRBD2. The CDR3 length is 16 residues. The V gene end was trimmed by 3 bases and the J gene end by 6 bases; junction bases not matched to a gene: 9. The germline V gene has CDR1 SGHVS and CDR2 FNYEAQ.

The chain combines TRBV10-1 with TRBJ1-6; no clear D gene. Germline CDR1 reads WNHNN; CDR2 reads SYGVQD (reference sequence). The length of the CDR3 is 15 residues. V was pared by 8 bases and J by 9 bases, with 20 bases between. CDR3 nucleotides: TGCGCCAGCCGGATAAAACAGATAACGACTTCACCCCTCCACTTT. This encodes CASRIKQITTSPLHF.

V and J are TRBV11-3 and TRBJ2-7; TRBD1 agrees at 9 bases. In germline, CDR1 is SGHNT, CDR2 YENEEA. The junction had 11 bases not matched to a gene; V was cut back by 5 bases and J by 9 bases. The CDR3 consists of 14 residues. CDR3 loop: CASSRRTGDRGQYF. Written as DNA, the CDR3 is TGTGCCAGCAGCCGACGGACAGGGGATAGGGGGCAGTACTTC. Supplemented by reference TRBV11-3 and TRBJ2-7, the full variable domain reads EAGVVQSPRYKIIEKKQPVAFWCNPISGHNTLYWYLQNLGQGPELLIRYENEEAVDDSQLPKDRFSAERLKGVDSTLKIQPAELGDSAVYLCASSRRTGDRGQYFGPGTRLTVT.

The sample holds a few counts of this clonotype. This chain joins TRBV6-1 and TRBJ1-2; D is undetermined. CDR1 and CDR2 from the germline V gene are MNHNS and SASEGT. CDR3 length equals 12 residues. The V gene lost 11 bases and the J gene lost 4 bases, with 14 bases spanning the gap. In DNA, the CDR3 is TGTGCCGGGCGGGGTTACCTCTATGGCTACACCTTC. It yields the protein CAGRGYLYGYTF.

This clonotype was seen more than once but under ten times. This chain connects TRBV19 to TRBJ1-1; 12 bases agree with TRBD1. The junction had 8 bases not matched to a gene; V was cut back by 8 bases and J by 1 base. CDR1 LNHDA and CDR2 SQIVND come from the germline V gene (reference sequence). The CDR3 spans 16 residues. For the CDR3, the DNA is TGTGCCAGTGGGTCCCGGGACAGGGGGCGGAACACTGAAGCTTTCTTT. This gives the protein CASGSRDRGRNTEAFF.

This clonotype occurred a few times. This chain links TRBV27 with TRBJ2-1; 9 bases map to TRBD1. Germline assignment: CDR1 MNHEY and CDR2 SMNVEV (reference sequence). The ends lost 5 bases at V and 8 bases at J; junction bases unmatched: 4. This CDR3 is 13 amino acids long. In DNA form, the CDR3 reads TGTGCCAGCAGTAGAGGACAGGGGTATGAGCAGTTCTTC. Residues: CASSRGQGYEQFF.

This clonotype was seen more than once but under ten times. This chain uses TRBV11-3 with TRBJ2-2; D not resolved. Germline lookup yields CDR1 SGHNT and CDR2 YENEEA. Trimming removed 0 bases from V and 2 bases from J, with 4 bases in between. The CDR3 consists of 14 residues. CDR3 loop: CASSLDSNTGELFF. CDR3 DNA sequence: TGTGCCAGCAGCTTAGACAGCAACACCGGGGAGCTGTTTTTT.

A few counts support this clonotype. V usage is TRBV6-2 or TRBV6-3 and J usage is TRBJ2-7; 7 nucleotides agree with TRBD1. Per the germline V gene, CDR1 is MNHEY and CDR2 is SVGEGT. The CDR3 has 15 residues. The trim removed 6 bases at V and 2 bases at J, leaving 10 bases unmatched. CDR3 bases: TGTGCCAGCAGCAGACTCCGGGACAGCGCCTACGAGCAGTACTTC. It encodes CASSRLRDSAYEQYF.

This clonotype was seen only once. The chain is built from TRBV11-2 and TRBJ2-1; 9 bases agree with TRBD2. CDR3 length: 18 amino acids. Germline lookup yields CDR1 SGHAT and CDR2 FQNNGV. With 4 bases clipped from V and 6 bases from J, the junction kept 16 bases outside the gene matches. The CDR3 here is CASSSAGGPTPALNEQFF. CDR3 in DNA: TGTGCCAGCAGCTCAGCGGGGGGTCCCACGCCTGCCCTCAATGAGCAGTTCTTC.

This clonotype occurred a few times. DNA of the CDR3: TGTGCCAGCAGTGGAGCGCGGGGGAATAACTACGAGCAGTACTTC. Translated: CASSGARGNNYEQYF. This chain connects TRBV6-1 to TRBJ2-7; 7 nucleotides agree with TRBD2. The CDR3 extends over 15 amino acids. V was pared by 4 bases and J by 3 bases, with 9 bases of the junction left unmatched. In germline, CDR1 is MNHNS, CDR2 SASEGT.

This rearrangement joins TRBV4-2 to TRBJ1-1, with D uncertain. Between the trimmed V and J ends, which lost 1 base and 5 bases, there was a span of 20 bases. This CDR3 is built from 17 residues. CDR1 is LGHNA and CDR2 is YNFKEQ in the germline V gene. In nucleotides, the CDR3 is TGTGCCAGCAGCCAAGGTGGCAGCGGAAAACAGAGGACTGAAGCTTTCTTT. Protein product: CASSQGGSGKQRTEAFF.